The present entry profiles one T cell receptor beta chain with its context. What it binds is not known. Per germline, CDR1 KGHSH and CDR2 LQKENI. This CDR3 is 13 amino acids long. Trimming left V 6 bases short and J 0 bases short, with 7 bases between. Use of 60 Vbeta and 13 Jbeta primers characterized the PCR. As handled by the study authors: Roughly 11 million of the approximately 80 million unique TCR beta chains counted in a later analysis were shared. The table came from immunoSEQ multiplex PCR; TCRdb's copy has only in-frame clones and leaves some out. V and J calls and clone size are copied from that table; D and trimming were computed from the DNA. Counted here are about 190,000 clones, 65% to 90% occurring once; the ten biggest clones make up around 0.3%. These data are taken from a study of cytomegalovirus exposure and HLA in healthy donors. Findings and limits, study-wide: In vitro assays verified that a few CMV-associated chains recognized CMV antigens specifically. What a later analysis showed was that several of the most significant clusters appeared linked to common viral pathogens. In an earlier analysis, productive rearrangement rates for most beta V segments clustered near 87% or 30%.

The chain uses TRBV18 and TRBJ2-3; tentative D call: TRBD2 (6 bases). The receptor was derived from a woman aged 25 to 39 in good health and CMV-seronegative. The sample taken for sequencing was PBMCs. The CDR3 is CASSGGSTDTQYF. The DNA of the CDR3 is TGTGCCAGCTCGGGGGGTAGCACAGATACGCAGTATTTT.